This T cell receptor beta chain was identified in a study of chemoradiotherapy in HPV16-positive cancers. Whole-study context: Candidate HPV-specific clones and shared TCR motifs came from two HPV16-positive patients.

Repeated repertoire sampling spanned the course of chemoradiotherapy. Regarding the study as a whole: HPV-specific T cells were functionally defined from only a couple of HPV16-positive patients.

CDR3 length: 15 residues. V trimming: 2 bases; J trimming: 5 bases; junction bases outside the gene matches: 8. Germline loops: CDR1 SGHVS, CDR2 FNYEAQ. For this clone: Its cognate antigen is unknown.

Data came from immunoSEQ multiplex PCR; TCRdb stores just in-frame clones and leaves some out. The sample carries some 3,100 clones, around 85% recorded once. The sequence was obtained from a human donor with HPV-associated anogenital cancer. The sample here was blood, taken from a patient who underwent chemoradiotherapy. The J gene is TRBJ2-5, the V gene TRBV7-6; TRBD1 aligns across 7 bases. CDR3 in DNA: TGTGCCAGCAGCTTATTGGCAGGGGGATCGGAGACCCAGTACTTC. It codes for CASSLLAGGSETQYF.